This T cell receptor (beta chain) appears in the sequencing data of a study of T cell responses to AZD1222 COVID-19 vaccine. Some clones are missing from TCRdb's copy, which holds only in-frame ones; the method was immunoSEQ multiplex PCR. The repertoire consists of 150,000 to 200,000 clones, with roughly nine tenths occurring once and the leading ten covering around 2.9%. Germline assignment: CDR1 MNHEY and CDR2 SMNVEV (reference sequence). V lost 2 bases to trimming and J lost 5 bases; unmatched junction nucleotides: 5. The CDR3 totals 15 residues. The TCR was taken from an adult in good health. The chain has TRBV27 and TRBJ1-2; 10 bases align to TRBD1. The specimen comprised peripheral blood, sampled on day 0 of AZD1222 vaccination. The CDR3 spells CASSLAGTGEYGYTF. CDR3 coding DNA: TGTGCCAGCAGTTTAGCCGGGACAGGGGAGTATGGCTACACCTTC.